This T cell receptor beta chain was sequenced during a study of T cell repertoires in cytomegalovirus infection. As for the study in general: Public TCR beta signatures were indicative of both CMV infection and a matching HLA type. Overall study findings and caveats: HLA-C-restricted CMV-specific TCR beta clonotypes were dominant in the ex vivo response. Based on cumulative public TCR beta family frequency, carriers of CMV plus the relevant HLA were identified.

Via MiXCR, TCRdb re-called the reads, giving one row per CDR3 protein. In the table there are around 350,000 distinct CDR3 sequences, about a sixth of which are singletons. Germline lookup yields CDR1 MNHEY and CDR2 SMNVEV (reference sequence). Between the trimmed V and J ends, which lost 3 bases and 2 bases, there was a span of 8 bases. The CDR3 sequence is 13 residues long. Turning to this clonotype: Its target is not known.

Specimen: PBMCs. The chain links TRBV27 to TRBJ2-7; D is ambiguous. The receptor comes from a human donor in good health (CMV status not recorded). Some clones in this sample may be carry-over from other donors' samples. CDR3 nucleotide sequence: TGTGCCAGCAGTTTTGCCAGTCCCTACGAGCAGTACTTC. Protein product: CASSFASPYEQYF.